The source of this T cell receptor beta chain is a study of blood T cell repertoires in COVID-19 (dated by TCRdb to the early 2020s). About the study as a whole: Samples covering the acute and convalescent phases of COVID-19 were provided by collaborators in the United States, Italy and Spain. The prospective study material was composed of cDNA or gDNA derived from T cells, B-cell-depleted T cells, or PBMCs. Subjects who had been exposed to COVID-19, were actively infected with it, or had recovered from it provided the deeply sampled blood TCRbeta repertoires that made up the dataset. The repertoires were made available in a free public database intended to serve as a resource for research on the immune response to SARS-CoV-2. The samples were drawn from the first 160 participants of the ongoing ImmuneRACE study and from 950 to 1,500 subjects provided by 6 global collaborators. The sample metadata nearly always contained a de-identified subject ID, COVID-19 status, age in years and sex. Where available, HLA class I and class II types were taken from metadata supplied by the sample provider and were not determined by assay-based typing. Overall study outcomes, separate from this receptor: The quantity of clinical and demographic metadata differed by source and by participant and was supplied without curation.

Regarding this clone: The antigen it recognizes is unknown. Per-base quality was not reported, and no clone a single base away is much larger than it.

TCRbeta CDR3 regions were amplified from genomic DNA by means of the immunoSEQ Assay, a bias-controlled multiplex PCR. The authors processed their data as follows. Within the assay, amplification of reference gene primers was used to estimate how many nucleated cells each sample contained. To quantify the absolute abundance of each unique TCRbeta CDR3 rearrangement, sequence reads were collapsed and filtered. Productive Simpson clonality was computed per sample as the square root of Simpson's diversity index over productive rearrangements. Here the immuneACCESS table is served through TCRdb, limited to in-frame sequences with V and J called. Missing clones are a known gap in these copies; in checked studies unresolved V genes cover under half, and the rest lacks a known reason. V, J and clone size are those of that table, while D and trimming were read from the DNA. This sample lists more than 85,000 clones; approximately 78% were detected once. Around 9.6% of the sample belongs to the ten largest clones.

The CDR3 sequence holds 14 residues, the cysteine and phenylalanine included. Only CDR3 DNA remains: 42 bases, in frame from the first base. Reading the germline V gene gives CDR1 MNHEY and CDR2 SVGAGI. The junction shows trimming of 10 bases on V and 4 bases on J, and the gene matches do not reach 10 bases of it. Collaborating institutions collected whole blood in K2EDTA tubes following their own protocols. Collaborator samples were shipped for TCRbeta analysis as frozen whole blood, isolated PBMCs, or DNA extracted from either sample type. Sequencing was done on a sample of peripheral blood. The source is a man in his 60s with active or convalescent COVID-19. The sequence joins TRBV6-5 to TRBJ1-3; 7 of the junction bases match TRBD1. In nucleotide form, the sequence is TGTGCCACCAAGGGGGCATCCACAGGAAACACCATATATTTT. Its amino acids are CATKGASTGNTIYF.